A selection of T cell receptor beta chains follows, all from one sample in a study of shared clonotypes between healthy human individuals. Method: immunoSEQ multiplex PCR; TCRdb's copy keeps in-frame clones and lacks some. The sample consists of 1 million to 1.3 million clones, about four fifths of them appearing once. The material sequenced was memory CD4+ T cells from PBMCs. These receptors were obtained from a man younger than 30 in good health. Some clones in this sample may be carry-over from other donors' samples. CDR3s include the opening cysteine and the closing phenylalanine or tryptophan. Fields, in order: D gene, clone size, J gene, CDR3 length, V gene, CDR3 protein, CDR3 DNA. D genes are given only for firm matches. Size values are once, few and many counts, or a class for expanded clones, and some rows have none.

D gene: .; clone size: .; J gene: TRBJ1-5; CDR3 length: 13; V gene: TRBV5-8; CDR3 protein: CASSLGINQPQHF; CDR3 DNA: TGTGCCAGCAGCTTGGGCATAAATCAGCCCCAGCATTTT
D gene: TRBD2; clone size: .; J gene: TRBJ2-1; CDR3 length: 16; V gene: TRBV28; CDR3 protein: CASSLLAGGPRNEQFF; CDR3 DNA: TGTGCCAGCAGTTTACTTGCGGGAGGGCCGAGGAATGAGCAGTTCTTC
D gene: TRBD1; clone size: .; J gene: TRBJ1-1; CDR3 length: 15; V gene: TRBV5-4; CDR3 protein: CASSRTGTGDTEAFF; CDR3 DNA: TGTGCCAGCAGCCGGACCGGGACAGGGGACACTGAAGCTTTCTTT
D gene: .; clone size: .; J gene: TRBJ1-2; CDR3 length: 17; V gene: TRBV5-6; CDR3 protein: CASSLYFDPGTVYGYTF; CDR3 DNA: TGTGCCAGCAGCTTGTACTTCGACCCGGGGACGGTCTATGGCTACACCTTC
D gene: .; clone size: few; J gene: TRBJ2-3; CDR3 length: 15; V gene: TRBV9; CDR3 protein: CASSVGLAGTDTQYF; CDR3 DNA: TGTGCCAGCAGCGTAGGGTTAGCGGGCACAGATACGCAGTATTTT
D gene: .; clone size: .; J gene: TRBJ2-4; CDR3 length: 14; V gene: TRBV5-1; CDR3 protein: CASSSSIAKNIQYF; CDR3 DNA: TGCGCCAGCAGCTCCAGTATAGCCAAAAACATTCAGTACTTC
D gene: .; clone size: .; J gene: TRBJ1-1; CDR3 length: 13; V gene: TRBV5-8; CDR3 protein: CASSLGGGTEAFF; CDR3 DNA: TGTGCCAGCAGCTTGGGGGGGGGCACTGAAGCTTTCTTT
D gene: TRBD1; clone size: .; J gene: TRBJ1-1; CDR3 length: 17; V gene: TRBV18; CDR3 protein: CASSTGTGGDPRTEAFF; CDR3 DNA: TGTGCCAGCTCAACAGGGACAGGGGGAGATCCCCGTACTGAAGCTTTCTTT
D gene: .; clone size: .; J gene: TRBJ2-7; CDR3 length: 13; V gene: TRBV7-8; CDR3 protein: CASSHGQYYEQYF; CDR3 DNA: TGTGCCAGCAGCCATGGACAGTACTACGAGCAGTACTTC
D gene: TRBD2; clone size: .; J gene: TRBJ2-3; CDR3 length: 15; V gene: TRBV10-2; CDR3 protein: CASSTLAGYTDTQYF; CDR3 DNA: TGCGCCAGCAGTACTCTAGCGGGATACACAGATACGCAGTATTTT
D gene: TRBD2; clone size: .; J gene: TRBJ2-7; CDR3 length: 15; V gene: TRBV30; CDR3 protein: CAWSVSSGSNYEQYF; CDR3 DNA: TGTGCCTGGAGTGTATCTAGCGGGAGTAACTACGAGCAGTACTTC
D gene: TRBD2; clone size: .; J gene: TRBJ2-5; CDR3 length: 16; V gene: TRBV7-2; CDR3 protein: CASSLSTSGGQETQYF; CDR3 DNA: TGTGCCAGCAGCTTATCGACTAGCGGGGGCCAGGAGACCCAGTACTTC
D gene: TRBD1; clone size: once; J gene: TRBJ1-5; CDR3 length: 14; V gene: TRBV6-6; CDR3 protein: CASSSKDRNQPQHF; CDR3 DNA: TGTGCCAGCAGTTCGAAGGACAGGAATCAGCCCCAGCATTTT
D gene: .; clone size: few; J gene: TRBJ1-3; CDR3 length: 13; V gene: TRBV11-2; CDR3 protein: CASSPQAINTIYF; CDR3 DNA: TGTGCCAGCAGCCCCCAGGCGATAAACACCATATATTTT
D gene: .; clone size: once; J gene: TRBJ1-1; CDR3 length: 13; V gene: TRBV2; CDR3 protein: CASRGGLNTEAFF; CDR3 DNA: TGTGCCAGCAGGGGAGGATTGAACACTGAAGCTTTCTTT
D gene: .; clone size: .; J gene: TRBJ1-1; CDR3 length: 13; V gene: TRBV4-2; CDR3 protein: CASSQFTVEGAFF; CDR3 DNA: TGTGCCAGCAGCCAATTTACGGTGGAGGGAGCTTTCTTT
D gene: TRBD2; clone size: .; J gene: TRBJ2-7; CDR3 length: 15; V gene: TRBV11-3; CDR3 protein: CASSLVLAGFREQYF; CDR3 DNA: TGTGCCAGCAGCTTAGTTCTAGCGGGATTTCGCGAGCAGTACTTC
D gene: .; clone size: once; J gene: TRBJ1-2; CDR3 length: 13; V gene: TRBV5-4; CDR3 protein: CASSPGPSYGYTF; CDR3 DNA: TGTGCCAGCAGCCCAGGACCGAGCTATGGCTACACCTTC
D gene: TRBD1; clone size: .; J gene: TRBJ1-2; CDR3 length: 15; V gene: TRBV27; CDR3 protein: CASNSRTGGIYGYTF; CDR3 DNA: TGTGCCAGCAACTCTAGGACAGGCGGAATCTATGGCTACACCTTC
D gene: TRBD2; clone size: .; J gene: TRBJ2-2; CDR3 length: 21; V gene: TRBV12-5; CDR3 protein: CASGLRVPVLAGGPDTGELFF; CDR3 DNA: TGTGCTAGTGGTTTGAGAGTCCCGGTGCTAGCGGGAGGGCCGGACACCGGGGAGCTGTTTTTT
D gene: .; clone size: .; J gene: TRBJ1-2; CDR3 length: 14; V gene: TRBV11-1; CDR3 protein: CASSLAAGSGGYTF; CDR3 DNA: TGTGCCAGCAGCTTAGCAGCGGGGTCGGGTGGCTACACCTTC
D gene: TRBD1; clone size: .; J gene: TRBJ2-1; CDR3 length: 13; V gene: TRBV4-2; CDR3 protein: CASSQAGGNEQFF; CDR3 DNA: TGTGCCAGCAGCCAAGCAGGGGGCAATGAGCAGTTCTTC
D gene: TRBD2; clone size: .; J gene: TRBJ2-7; CDR3 length: 15; V gene: TRBV30; CDR3 protein: CAWSQGGTSSYEQYF; CDR3 DNA: TGTGCCTGGAGCCAAGGGGGGACTAGTTCCTACGAGCAGTACTTC
D gene: .; clone size: .; J gene: TRBJ1-1; CDR3 length: 13; V gene: TRBV7-7; CDR3 protein: CASSLGAGTEAFF; CDR3 DNA: TGTGCCAGCAGCTTAGGGGCGGGCACTGAAGCTTTCTTT
D gene: .; clone size: .; J gene: TRBJ2-7; CDR3 length: 13; V gene: TRBV6-6; CDR3 protein: CASSYSSGVEQYF; CDR3 DNA: TGTGCCAGCAGTTACTCTTCAGGGGTTGAGCAGTACTTC
D gene: TRBD1; clone size: .; J gene: TRBJ1-4; CDR3 length: 14; V gene: TRBV28; CDR3 protein: CASSIGTGNEKLFF; CDR3 DNA: TGTGCCAGCAGCATCGGGACAGGAAATGAAAAACTGTTTTTT
D gene: .; clone size: .; J gene: TRBJ2-5; CDR3 length: 18; V gene: TRBV28; CDR3 protein: CASSLSRWGALDQETQYF; CDR3 DNA: TGTGCCAGCAGTTTATCTCGCTGGGGGGCCCTTGACCAAGAGACCCAGTACTTC
D gene: TRBD2; clone size: .; J gene: TRBJ2-1; CDR3 length: 15; V gene: TRBV9; CDR3 protein: CASSAGLAAYNEQFF; CDR3 DNA: TGTGCCAGCAGCGCCGGACTAGCGGCCTACAATGAGCAGTTCTTC
D gene: .; clone size: few; J gene: TRBJ2-7; CDR3 length: 16; V gene: TRBV4-1; CDR3 protein: CASSRLGGGSLYEQYF; CDR3 DNA: TGCGCCAGCAGCCGGTTGGGGGGCGGGTCCCTCTACGAGCAGTACTTC
D gene: .; clone size: .; J gene: TRBJ2-2; CDR3 length: 15; V gene: TRBV7-9; CDR3 protein: CASSVREPRAGELFF; CDR3 DNA: TGTGCCAGCAGCGTCCGGGAACCCCGGGCCGGGGAGCTGTTTTTT
D gene: .; clone size: once; J gene: TRBJ1-1; CDR3 length: 15; V gene: TRBV27; CDR3 protein: CASSSPRAWGTEAFF; CDR3 DNA: TGTGCCAGCAGTTCCCCCCGTGCCTGGGGCACTGAAGCTTTCTTT
D gene: TRBD2; clone size: .; J gene: TRBJ2-1; CDR3 length: 16; V gene: TRBV5-4; CDR3 protein: CASSLLAGESYNEQFF; CDR3 DNA: TGTGCCAGCAGCTTGCTAGCGGGGGAGTCCTACAATGAGCAGTTCTTC
D gene: .; clone size: .; J gene: TRBJ2-7; CDR3 length: 15; V gene: TRBV2; CDR3 protein: CASSEQSGTGYEQYF; CDR3 DNA: TGTGCCAGCAGTGAACAGTCGGGCACCGGGTACGAGCAGTACTTC
D gene: TRBD1; clone size: .; J gene: TRBJ1-1; CDR3 length: 17; V gene: TRBV5-1; CDR3 protein: CASSPPLGTGVHTEAFF; CDR3 DNA: TGCGCCAGCAGCCCCCCCTTAGGGACAGGGGTGCACACTGAAGCTTTCTTT
D gene: .; clone size: .; J gene: TRBJ2-5; CDR3 length: 13; V gene: TRBV6-1; CDR3 protein: CATHQQDRETQYF; CDR3 DNA: TGTGCCACCCACCAGCAGGACCGAGAGACCCAGTACTTC
D gene: .; clone size: .; J gene: TRBJ2-3; CDR3 length: 15; V gene: TRBV7-2; CDR3 protein: CASRRRGLGADTQYF; CDR3 DNA: TGTGCCAGCAGGAGAAGGGGATTGGGCGCAGATACGCAGTATTTT
D gene: TRBD1; clone size: few; J gene: TRBJ1-4; CDR3 length: 14; V gene: TRBV5-1; CDR3 protein: CASSLGTENEKLFF; CDR3 DNA: TGCGCCAGCAGCTTAGGGACAGAGAATGAAAAACTGTTTTTT
D gene: .; clone size: .; J gene: TRBJ1-2; CDR3 length: 14; V gene: TRBV4-3; CDR3 protein: CASSQVGTGHGYTF; CDR3 DNA: TGCGCCAGCAGCCAAGTCGGGACGGGACATGGCTACACCTTC
D gene: .; clone size: many; J gene: TRBJ1-4; CDR3 length: 14; V gene: TRBV18; CDR3 protein: CASSPLARDEKLFF; CDR3 DNA: TGTGCCAGCTCACCACTGGCTCGTGATGAAAAACTGTTTTTT
D gene: .; clone size: .; J gene: TRBJ2-1; CDR3 length: 16; V gene: TRBV11-2; CDR3 protein: CASSPHGAGTYNEQFF; CDR3 DNA: TGTGCCAGCAGCCCCCACGGAGCGGGCACCTACAATGAGCAGTTCTTC